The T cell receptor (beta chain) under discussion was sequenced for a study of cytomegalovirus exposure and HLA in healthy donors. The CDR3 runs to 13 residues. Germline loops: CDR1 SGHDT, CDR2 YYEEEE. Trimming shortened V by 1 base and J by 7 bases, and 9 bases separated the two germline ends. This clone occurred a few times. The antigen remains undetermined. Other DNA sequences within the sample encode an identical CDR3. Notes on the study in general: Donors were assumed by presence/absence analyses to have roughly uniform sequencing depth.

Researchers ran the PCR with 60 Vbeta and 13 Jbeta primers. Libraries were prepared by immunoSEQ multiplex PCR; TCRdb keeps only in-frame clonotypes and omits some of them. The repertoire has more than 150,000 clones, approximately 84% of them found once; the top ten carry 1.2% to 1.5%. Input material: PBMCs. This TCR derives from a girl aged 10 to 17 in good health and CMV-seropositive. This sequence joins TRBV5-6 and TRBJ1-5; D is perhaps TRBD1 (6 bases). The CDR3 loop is CASSLTGNQPQHF. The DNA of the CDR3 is TGTGCCAGCAGCTTGACAGGGAACCAGCCCCAGCATTTT.